Each of the 19 T cell receptor beta chains below was sequenced from the same sample in a study of T cells in Graves' hyperthyroidism and ophthalmopathy. Template material for amplifying TCR beta CDR3 regions consisted of RNA transcripts. First-round RT-PCR with HTBI primers amplified the TCR CDR3 region. Via MiXCR, TCRdb re-called the multiplex PCR reads, giving one row per CDR3 protein. The data hold roughly 380,000 distinct CDR3 sequences, with about 14% observed a single time. Specimen: blood. These receptors all come from a man between 25 and 39 years old with Graves' hyperthyroidism that later progressed to Graves' ophthalmopathy.

This clonotype has just one count. V is TRBV7-6 and J is TRBJ2-7; no definite D call. Germline values: CDR1 SGHVS, CDR2 FNYEAQ. The CDR3 length is 12 residues. Trimming took 5 bases from V and 6 from J, leaving 11 bases between them. The CDR3, as DNA: TGTGCCAGCAGCCCCTACGGGTCCGAGCAGTACTTC. This gives the protein CASSPYGSEQYF. Complete variable domain (other parts from reference TRBV7-6 and TRBJ2-7): GAGVSQSPRYKVTKRGQDVALRCDPISGHVSLYWYRQALGQGPEFLTYFNYEAQQDKSGLPNDRFSAERPEGSISTLTIQRTEQRDSAMYRCASSPYGSEQYFGPGTRLTVT.

This clonotype was recorded many times. This rearrangement joins TRBV11-2 to TRBJ2-7, with D maybe TRBD2 (6 bases). CDR1 is SGHAT, CDR2 FQNNGV, per germline. V was pared by 5 bases and J by 7 bases, with 21 bases between. This CDR3 region has 15 residues. The CDR3 is CASSPHRDSLWEQYF. As DNA, the CDR3 is TGTGCCAGCAGCCCTCACCGGGACTCCCTCTGGGAGCAGTACTTC.

This clonotype has just a few counts. At one of its ends the junction is not consistent with the germline gene, which may arise from a read error. The genes are TRBV20-1 and TRBJ2-7; 9 bases agree with TRBD2. Germline values: CDR1 DFQATT, CDR2 SNEGSKA (reference sequence). CDR3 length: 15 amino acids. The CDR3 sequence: CSAKPQGAGGYGQYF. The CDR3 DNA follows: TGCAGTGCCAAACCCCAGGGAGCGGGGGGCTACGGGCAGTACTTC.

The V gene is TRBV28, the J gene TRBJ2-1; TRBD2 matches 8 bases. The V segment lost 3 bases and the J segment 7 bases; nucleotides outside the gene matches: 8. This CDR3 has 15 amino acids. The germline CDR1 and CDR2 sequences are MDHEN and SYDVKM. CDR3 coding DNA: TGTGCCAGCAGTTTTGGCGGGGGGCGCGTTAATGAGCAGTTCTTC. Amino acids: CASSFGGGRVNEQFF.

This clonotype occurred many times. This chain uses TRBV12-3 or TRBV12-4 with TRBJ1-1; D gene unclear. The V end was cut by 6 bases, the J end by 3 bases, with 17 bases between. The CDR3 length is 15 residues. In DNA form, the CDR3 reads TGTGCCAGCAGCCTGAAGGGAATTTGGGACACTGAAGCTTTCTTT. Translating gives CASSLKGIWDTEAFF.

This clonotype came up many times. The chain is built from TRBV11-2 and TRBJ1-3, with 9 positions matching TRBD1. CDR3 size: 14 residues. V lost 5 bases to trimming and J lost 2 bases; unmatched junction nucleotides: 1. Germline CDR1 reads SGHAT; CDR2 reads FQNNGV. In DNA form, the CDR3 reads TGTGCCAGCAGCGACAGGGGGACTGGAAACACCATATATTTT. It codes for CASSDRGTGNTIYF.

The genes are TRBV6-1 and TRBJ1-4, with D possibly being TRBD1 (5 bases). The CDR3 runs to 18 residues. Between the trimmed V and J ends, which lost 0 bases and 2 bases, there was a span of 16 bases. The V gene's germline CDR1 is MNHNS and CDR2 SASEGT. The CDR3 loop reads CASSEARRGVPTNEKLFF. CDR3 in DNA: TGTGCCAGCAGTGAAGCGCGTAGAGGGGTCCCTACTAATGAAAAACTGTTTTTT.

CDR3 loop: CAGARGGSQETQYF. CDR3 coding DNA: TGCGCCGGCGCCCGGGGGGGCAGCCAAGAGACCCAGTACTTC. The rearrangement joins TRBV10-2 to TRBJ2-5; 8 bases are shared with TRBD2. The CDR3 runs to 14 residues. V lost 11 bases and J lost 1; bases outside the gene matches: 9. Germline values: CDR1 WSHSY, CDR2 SAAADI.

This clonotype was observed at least ten times. The chain joins TRBV3-1 to TRBJ1-1; TRBD1 matches at 7 bases. V trimming: 5 bases; J trimming: 7 bases; junction bases outside the gene matches: 10. Germline CDR1 and CDR2: LGHDT and YNNKEL (reference sequence). This CDR3 has 14 amino acids. The CDR3 bases are TGTGCCAGCAGCACCGGACAGGCCCGCTTTGAAGCTTTCTTT. This codes for CASSTGQARFEAFF.

This clonotype was recorded many times. The rearrangement links TRBV27 to TRBJ2-5; possibly TRBD2 for D (7 bases). Germline V gives CDR1 MNHEY, CDR2 SMNVEV (reference sequence). CDR3 length equals 13 residues. Trimming took off 0 bases at V and 6 bases at J, with 8 bases between the two ends. The CDR3 reads CASSLSGGQTQYF. The CDR3 nucleotides read TGTGCCAGCAGTTTATCGGGGGGGCAGACCCAGTACTTC.

There are a few counts of this clonotype. This chain connects TRBV12-3 or TRBV12-4 to TRBJ2-4, with 8 bases aligning to TRBD2. This CDR3 contains 18 residues. V lost 6 bases to trimming and J lost 2 bases; unmatched junction nucleotides: 15. The CDR3 DNA reads as TGTGCCAGCAGCCCTATACGGGCGGGGGGTTCTCCCAAAAACATTCAGTACTTC. Protein product: CASSPIRAGGSPKNIQYF.

This clonotype was recorded many times. The J gene is TRBJ2-7, the V gene TRBV7-2, with D possibly being TRBD1 (5 bases). V lost 1 base and J lost 4, with 14 bases in between. Germline loops: CDR1 SGHTA, CDR2 FQGNSA. CDR3 length equals 15 residues. CDR3 loop: CASSLVVQGLYEQYF. CDR3 nucleotides: TGTGCCAGCAGCTTAGTCGTTCAGGGTCTATACGAGCAGTACTTC.

The chain has TRBV20-1 and TRBJ2-7; either TRBD1 or TRBD2 may fit D (5 bases each). CDR1 and CDR2 (germline): DFQATT, SNEGSKA (reference sequence). With 5 bases removed from V and 0 bases from J, the gap between germline ends came to 17 bases. The CDR3 totals 15 residues. In nucleotides, the CDR3 is TGCAGTGCTCAAGAACCGGGACGGAGCTCCTACGAGCAGTACTTC. This translates into CSAQEPGRSSYEQYF.

This clonotype was recorded many times. V and J are TRBV28 and TRBJ2-3, with D tentatively TRBD2 (7 bases). Germline values: CDR1 MDHEN, CDR2 SYDVKM. The CDR3 runs 16 residues. V was trimmed by 2 bases and J by 2 bases, leaving 14 bases between them. The CDR3 DNA sequence: TGTGCCAGCAGTTTACCCCGAGGGGGGGACACAGATACGCAGTATTTT. Protein: CASSLPRGGDTDTQYF.

There are a few counts of this clonotype. The chain links TRBV10-3 to TRBJ1-5; perhaps TRBD1 as D (5 bases). Germline CDR1 and CDR2: ENHRY and SYGVKD. The CDR3 consists of 16 residues. Trimming shortened V by 3 bases and J by 4 bases, and 16 bases separated the two germline ends. In nucleotides, the CDR3 is TGTGCCATCAGTGACCCCGACAGCTTGGTTAATCAGCCCCAGCATTTT. It encodes CAISDPDSLVNQPQHF.

This clonotype was picked up many times. The chain is built from TRBV2 and TRBJ1-6; D is ambiguous. CDR3 length: 16 amino acids. Trimming cost V 3 bases and J 7 bases, with 16 bases left between them. CDR1 and CDR2 from the germline V gene are SNHLY and FYNNEI. CDR3 region: CASSDLGPNLNSPLHF. The DNA of the CDR3 is TGTGCCAGCAGTGATCTCGGGCCTAATCTAAATTCACCCCTCCACTTT.

This clonotype was counted at least ten times. J is TRBJ1-3 and V is TRBV2; D gene ambiguous. The CDR3 sequence is 13 residues long. The germline gives CDR1 SNHLY, CDR2 FYNNEI. Trimming cost V 6 bases and J 0 bases, with 6 bases left between them. The CDR3: CASRVDSGNTIYF. In DNA form, the CDR3 reads TGTGCCAGCAGAGTAGACTCTGGAAACACCATATATTTT.

In its sample, this clonotype was seen a few times. The rearrangement uses TRBV4-1 and TRBJ1-1, with 8 bases that match TRBD1. CDR1 is MGHRA, CDR2 YSYEKL, per germline. Germline trimming cut 4 bases from V and 5 bases from J; bases unmatched to any gene: 15. CDR3 size: 17 residues. This chain's CDR3 is CASSLSTQGVGGTEAFF. The CDR3 coding sequence is TGCGCCAGCAGCCTTTCAACACAGGGGGTGGGGGGGACTGAAGCTTTCTTT.

The chain carries TRBV5-5 and TRBJ1-2, with 7 positions matching TRBD1. The CDR3 is 14 amino acids. From germline, CDR1 is SGHKS and CDR2 YYEKEE (reference sequence). Trimming cost V 5 bases and J 8 bases; bases outside gene matches: 12. The CDR3 reads CASRNVDRVNGYTF. The CDR3 coding sequence is TGTGCCAGCAGGAATGTCGACAGGGTGAACGGCTACACCTTC.